This entry lists 12 T cell receptor beta chains sequenced from one sample in a study of response to subunit inactivated influenza vaccine. TCRdb recomputed calls from the RT-PCR reads with MiXCR, one row per CDR3 protein. Of 550,000 to 800,000 distinct CDR3 sequences in the sample, approximately 14% were seen once. Sequencing was performed on PBMCs from blood, taken around 15 days before vaccination. These TCRs come from a man in his forties or fifties who received an inactivated influenza vaccine.

V is TRBV12-3 or TRBV12-4 and J is TRBJ2-2; 8 bases map to TRBD1. CDR3 size: 16 residues. V was clipped by 5 bases and J by 6 bases; unmatched bases: 11. CDR3 DNA: TGTGCCAGCAGTGGGCCGGACAGGGCAATTGCCGGGGAGCTGTTTTTT. Translated: CASSGPDRAIAGELFF.

This chain connects TRBV4-2 to TRBJ2-7; tentatively, D is TRBD1 or TRBD2 (5 bases each). This CDR3 is 13 amino acids long. CDR1 and CDR2 from the germline V gene are LGHNA and YNFKEQ. V was clipped by 1 base and J by 3 bases, with 7 bases between them. CDR3 loop: CASSQGDRYEQYF. As DNA, the CDR3 is TGTGCCAGCAGCCAAGGGGACCGCTACGAGCAGTACTTC.

The table lists this clonotype with a few counts. The chain links TRBV5-1 to TRBJ2-3; maybe TRBD1 (6 bases). The V and J ends lost 5 bases and 1 base respectively, with 11 bases between them. The length of the CDR3 is 14 residues. CDR1 SGHRS and CDR2 YFSETQ come from the germline V gene. CDR3 residues: CASRPGVGTDTQYF. DNA of the CDR3: TGCGCCAGCAGGCCAGGGGTTGGCACAGATACGCAGTATTTT.

This clonotype appeared many times. The rearrangement links TRBV10-3 to TRBJ1-2, with D perhaps matching TRBD1 (5 bases). This CDR3 is 13 amino acids long. Germline assignment: CDR1 ENHRY and CDR2 SYGVKD. Trimming cost V 10 bases and J 4 bases, with 16 bases left between them. The DNA for the CDR3 is TGTGCCAGCTCATGGGACCCCCTCTATGGCTACACCTTC. Protein: CASSWDPLYGYTF.

This chain uses TRBV15 with TRBJ2-1; D might be TRBD2 (5 bases). Germline V CDR1 and CDR2: LNHNV, YYDKDF (reference sequence). V lost 4 bases and J 0 bases, leaving 13 bases between the germline ends. There are 16 residues in the CDR3. The CDR3 coding sequence is TGTGCCACCAGCACTCGCGCGGGCAGCTCCTACAATGAGCAGTTCTTC. Amino acid sequence: CATSTRAGSSYNEQFF.

The chain combines TRBV10-3 with TRBJ2-7; TRBD2 matches at 14 bases. The CDR3 has 15 residues. Losses at the gene ends were 1 base for V and 5 bases for J; bases not matched to a gene: 1. In germline, CDR1 is ENHRY, CDR2 SYGVKD. The CDR3 bases are TGTGCCATCAGTGAGTTGGGACTAGCGGGAGACGAGCAGTACTTC. It is translated as CAISELGLAGDEQYF.

This chain uses TRBV11-1 with TRBJ2-3; TRBD2 is a possible D gene (5 bases). V was cut by 1 base and J by 4 bases, with 21 bases left in between. This CDR3 spans 18 amino acids. Germline V gene sequence: CDR1 SGHAT, CDR2 FQDESV (reference sequence). CDR3 in amino acids: CASSLGSGTSLGADTQYF. In DNA form, the CDR3 reads TGTGCCAGCAGCTTAGGGTCGGGAACATCCCTGGGAGCAGATACGCAGTATTTT.

In its sample, this clonotype was seen a few times. The CDR3 spells CASSPGASYEQFF. The CDR3 bases are TGTGCCAGCAGCCCCGGGGCTAGCTATGAGCAGTTCTTC. The J gene is TRBJ2-1, the V gene TRBV7-3; D is possibly TRBD1 or TRBD2 (5 bases each). The CDR3 runs to 13 residues. The V and J ends lost 5 bases and 8 bases respectively, with 13 bases between them. Germline V gives CDR1 SGHTA, CDR2 FQGTGA.

The chain uses TRBV14 and TRBJ2-2; D perhaps matches TRBD1 (5 bases). Trimming stripped 3 bases from V and 6 bases from J, with 11 bases between. The V gene's germline CDR1 is SGHDN and CDR2 FVKESK. This CDR3 spans 14 amino acids. DNA of the CDR3: TGTGCCAGCAGCCATTCGATCAGGGCCGGGGAGCTGTTTTTT. Its protein product is CASSHSIRAGELFF. Looking up the rest from reference TRBV14 and TRBJ2-2 gives the full variable domain: EAGVTQFPSHSVIEKGQTVTLRCDPISGHDNLYWYRRVMGKEIKFLLHFVKESKQDESGMPNNRFLAERTGGTYSTLKVQPAELEDSGVYFCASSHSIRAGELFFGEGSRLTVL.

This clonotype has more than one count but fewer than ten. This chain links TRBV2 with TRBJ2-3; 8 bases map to TRBD2. The CDR3 has 15 residues. V gave up 2 bases and J gave up 5 bases; unmatched junction bases: 6. The germline V gene has CDR1 SNHLY and CDR2 FYNNEI. In nucleotides, the CDR3 is TGTGCCAGCAGTGAACGGCGGGGGGCCGGAGATACGCAGTATTTT. Translation: CASSERRGAGDTQYF.

The rearrangement joins TRBV9 to TRBJ1-4; no clear D gene. With 0 bases removed from V and 1 base from J, the gap between germline ends came to 13 bases. The CDR3 spans 17 residues. CDR1 and CDR2 (germline): SGDLS, YYNGEE. The CDR3 coding sequence is TGTGCCAGCAGCGTAGCTACCGGGGAGAGAACTAATGAAAAACTGTTTTTT. Amino acid sequence: CASSVATGERTNEKLFF.

This clonotype was seen only a few times. The CDR3: CASSLEGLAGGYNEQFF. The CDR3 DNA reads as TGCGCCAGCAGCTTGGAGGGACTAGCGGGGGGTTACAATGAGCAGTTCTTC. V usage is TRBV5-1 and J usage is TRBJ2-1; 15 bases agree with TRBD2. The CDR3 totals 17 residues. With V trimmed by 0 bases and J by 4 bases, 2 bases remained unmatched. Germline loops: CDR1 SGHRS, CDR2 YFSETQ. Variable domain in full (rest from reference TRBV5-1 and TRBJ2-1): KAGVTQTPRYLIKTRGQQVTLSCSPISGHRSVSWYQQTPGQGLQFLFEYFSETQRNKGNFPGRFSGRQFSNSRSEMNVSTLELGDSALYLCASSLEGLAGGYNEQFFGPGTRLTVL.